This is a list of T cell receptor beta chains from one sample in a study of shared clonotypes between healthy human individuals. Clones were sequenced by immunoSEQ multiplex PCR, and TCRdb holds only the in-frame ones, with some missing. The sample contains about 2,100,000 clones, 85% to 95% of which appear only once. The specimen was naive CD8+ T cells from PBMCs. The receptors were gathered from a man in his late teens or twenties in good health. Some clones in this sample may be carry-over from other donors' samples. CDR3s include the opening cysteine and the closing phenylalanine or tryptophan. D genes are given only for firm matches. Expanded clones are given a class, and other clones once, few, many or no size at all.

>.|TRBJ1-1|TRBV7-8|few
TGTGCCAGCAGCTTACTGGAGAGCACTGAAGCTTTCTTT
CASSLLESTEAFF
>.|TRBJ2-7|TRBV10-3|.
TGTGCCATCAGTGATCCCTCGGGCAGGGCGTCCTACGAGCAGTACTTC
CAISDPSGRASYEQYF
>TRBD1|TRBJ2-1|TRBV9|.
TGTGCCAGCAGCGTAAGCCGGACAGGGGGTGCAAATGAGCAGTTCTTC
CASSVSRTGGANEQFF
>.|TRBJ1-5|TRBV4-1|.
TGCGCCAGCAGCCAAGTTAGTAGCACCAGCAATCAGCCCCAGCATTTT
CASSQVSSTSNQPQHF
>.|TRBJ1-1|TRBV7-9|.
TGTGCCAGCAGCCCTCTCGGATATTCGAACACTGAAGCTTTCTTT
CASSPLGYSNTEAFF
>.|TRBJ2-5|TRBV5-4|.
TGTGCCAGCAGCTTGGGGACTGGGATGTTTGAGACCCAGTACTTC
CASSLGTGMFETQYF
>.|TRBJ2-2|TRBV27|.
TGTGCCAGCAGTGACCGGGAGGAGCTGTTTTTT
CASSDREELFF
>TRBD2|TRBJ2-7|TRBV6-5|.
TGTGCCAGCAGACCGGGACTAGTATCCCACGAGCAGTACTTC
CASRPGLVSHEQYF
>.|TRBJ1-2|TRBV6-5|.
TGTGCCAGCAGCCCCCGAACAGGGAATCCCTATGGCTACACCTTC
CASSPRTGNPYGYTF
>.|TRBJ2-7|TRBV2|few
TGTGCCAGCAGTGGGGGACACCGACGGACCTACGAGCAGTACTTC
CASSGGHRRTYEQYF
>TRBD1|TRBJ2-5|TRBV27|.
TGTGCCAGCAGTTTATCTCGGACAGGGGAGACCCAGTACTTC
CASSLSRTGETQYF
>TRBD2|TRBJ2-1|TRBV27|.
TGTGCCAGCAGCCCGCGGACTAGCGGGGTGAGGGGCTCCTACAATGAGCAGTTCTTC
CASSPRTSGVRGSYNEQFF
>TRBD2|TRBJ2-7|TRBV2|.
TGTGCCAGCACCGAAGGGACTAGCGGGACCTACGAGCAGTACTTC
CASTEGTSGTYEQYF
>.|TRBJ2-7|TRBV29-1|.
TGCAGCGTCTGGACGGAAGAGCAGTACTTC
CSVWTEEQYF
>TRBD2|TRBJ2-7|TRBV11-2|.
TGTGCCAGCAGCGTGACTAGCGCCTACGAGCAGTACTTC
CASSVTSAYEQYF
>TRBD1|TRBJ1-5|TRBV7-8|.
TGTGCCAGCAGCTTAGGTCGGGACAGGGCTAGCAATCAGCCCCAGCATTTT
CASSLGRDRASNQPQHF
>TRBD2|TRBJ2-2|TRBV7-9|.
TGTGCCAGCAGCTTAGATGGCGGGAGAGTGGCCGGGGAGCTGTTTTTT
CASSLDGGRVAGELFF
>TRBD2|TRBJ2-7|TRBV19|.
TGTGCCAGTAGTAGTACTAGCGGAACCTACTACGAGCAGTACTTC
CASSSTSGTYYEQYF
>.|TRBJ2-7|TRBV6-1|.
TGTGCCAGTAATTCACTCGACGGGGGCAACTACGAGCAGTACTTC
CASNSLDGGNYEQYF
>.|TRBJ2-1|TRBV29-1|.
TGCAGCGCCGATGACGCGGGGGCGCGAATGAATGAGCAGTTCTTC
CSADDAGARMNEQFF
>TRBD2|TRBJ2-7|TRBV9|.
TGTGCCAGCAGCGCTAGCGGGGCGGGGAACGAGCAGTACTTC
CASSASGAGNEQYF
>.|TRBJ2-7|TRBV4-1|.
TGCGCCAGCAGCTCAAGCCCGGGTTACGAGCAGTACTTC
CASSSSPGYEQYF
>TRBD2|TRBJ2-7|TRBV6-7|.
TGTGCCAGCACTAATCGCGGGAGGGCCTCCCACGAGCAGTACTTC
CASTNRGRASHEQYF
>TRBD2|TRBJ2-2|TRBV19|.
TGTGCCAGTAGTTATGTAGCGGGAGTGGCCACCGGGGAGCTGTTTTTT
CASSYVAGVATGELFF
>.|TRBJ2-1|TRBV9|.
TGTGCCAGCAGCGTTCACGGGAGTCTCTTGAATGAGCAGTTCTTC
CASSVHGSLLNEQFF
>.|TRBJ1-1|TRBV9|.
TGTGCCAGCAGCGTTGGGGGTGACACTGAAGCTTTCTTT
CASSVGGDTEAFF